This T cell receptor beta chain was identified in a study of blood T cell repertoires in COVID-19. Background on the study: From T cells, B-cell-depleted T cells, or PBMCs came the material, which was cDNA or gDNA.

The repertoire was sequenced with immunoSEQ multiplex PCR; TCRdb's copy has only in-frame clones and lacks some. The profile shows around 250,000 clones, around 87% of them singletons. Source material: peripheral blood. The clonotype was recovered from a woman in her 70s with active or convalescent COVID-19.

The CDR3 loop is CASSTPSGVEQFF. CDR3 DNA: TGTGCCAGTAGTACCCCTAGCGGGGTAGAGCAGTTCTTC. This chain connects TRBV19 to TRBJ2-1; 9 bases fit TRBD2. Germline values: CDR1 LNHDA, CDR2 SQIVND (reference sequence). This CDR3 has 13 amino acids. Trimming removed 4 bases from V and 10 bases from J; junction bases left unmatched: 5.